Listed here are 25 T cell receptor beta chains from one sample, sequenced in a study of shared clonotypes between healthy human individuals. Sequenced by immunoSEQ multiplex PCR; TCRdb stores in-frame clones only, minus some. Of about 610,000 clones in the sample, roughly 95% were seen once. Selected positively for CCR7 and CD45RO-negative, naive CD8 cells excluded terminally differentiated effector memory CD45RA+ cells. The sequenced sample was naive CD8+ T cells sorted from blood. These receptors all stem from a woman under 40 in good health.

This rearrangement joins TRBV9 to TRBJ2-7; TRBD2 agrees at 9 bases. The CDR3 sequence is 15 residues long. V gave up 2 bases and J gave up 2 bases; unmatched junction bases: 5. From germline, CDR1 is SGDLS and CDR2 YYNGEE. CDR3 loop: CASSVGSGSPYEQYF. The CDR3 DNA follows: TGTGCCAGCAGCGTTGGTAGCGGGAGTCCCTACGAGCAGTACTTC.

The chain carries TRBV11-2 and TRBJ2-5; D is possibly TRBD2 (5 bases). The CDR3 has 16 residues. Germline CDR1 SGHAT, CDR2 FQNNGV. The V gene lost 0 bases and the J gene lost 5 bases, with 16 bases spanning the gap. CDR3 residues: CASSLDSPSPPETQYF. Here the CDR3 DNA reads TGTGCCAGCAGCTTAGATTCCCCTAGCCCTCCTGAGACCCAGTACTTC.

The V gene is TRBV9, the J gene TRBJ2-1; D is uncertain. The CDR3 is 15 residues long. CDR1 SGDLS and CDR2 YYNGEE come from the germline V gene. The V gene lost 0 bases and the J gene lost 7 bases, with 14 bases spanning the gap. As DNA, the CDR3 is TGTGCCAGCAGCGTAGGATCCGGGTCGTGGAATGAGCAGTTCTTC. Its translation: CASSVGSGSWNEQFF.

The V gene is TRBV19, the J gene TRBJ2-1; D is unresolved. The CDR3 loop spans 13 amino acids. CDR1 is LNHDA and CDR2 is SQIVND in the germline V gene (reference sequence). V was cut by 3 bases and J by 7 bases, with 10 bases left in between. DNA of the CDR3: TGTGCCAGTAGTATCCCGGGTGGTAATGAGCAGTTCTTC. Encoded protein: CASSIPGGNEQFF.

The chain joins TRBV2 to TRBJ1-2; weak D call: TRBD1 (5 bases). The ends were cut back, 5 bases at V and 4 bases at J, with 14 bases in the middle. The CDR3 consists of 14 residues. CDR1 and CDR2 (germline): SNHLY, FYNNEI. CDR3 in DNA: TGTGCCAGCAGTCACCCGGGACTAAGCTATGGCTACACCTTC. It codes for CASSHPGLSYGYTF.

This sequence joins TRBV10-1 and TRBJ2-1; D is unresolved. The length of the CDR3 is 14 residues. Germline loops: CDR1 WNHNN, CDR2 SYGVQD (reference sequence). The V end was cut by 3 bases, the J end by 6 bases, with 12 bases between. CDR3 residues: CASSDASQPNEQFF. Here the CDR3 DNA reads TGCGCCAGCAGTGACGCAAGCCAGCCCAATGAGCAGTTCTTC.

V usage is TRBV5-6 and J usage is TRBJ2-5; TRBD2 agrees at 8 bases. The CDR3 is made up of 14 amino acids. CDR1 and CDR2 (germline): SGHDT, YYEEEE. The V segment lost 5 bases and the J segment 5 bases; nucleotides outside the gene matches: 8. The CDR3 sequence: CASSSGLAVETQYF. CDR3 nucleotides: TGTGCCAGCAGTTCCGGACTAGCTGTTGAGACCCAGTACTTC.

With respect to this clone: Germline and junction disagree at one end, which may indicate a read error. The chain is built from TRBV27 and TRBJ2-1; TRBD2 aligns across 10 bases. The CDR3 is 17 amino acids. Germline CDR1 is MNHEY and CDR2 is SMNVEV (reference sequence). The CDR3 loop is CASSLSLASGRVGEQFF. The CDR3 DNA reads as TGTGCCAGCAGTCTATCTTTGGCTAGCGGGAGAGTGGGTGAGCAGTTCTTC.

The gene calls are TRBV25-1 and TRBJ2-3; 8 nucleotides match TRBD2. The CDR3 loop spans 18 amino acids. Germline trimming cut 1 base from V and 2 bases from J; bases unmatched to any gene: 11. Germline V gene lookup returns CDR1 MGHDK and CDR2 SYGVNS. The CDR3 DNA sequence: TGTGCCAGCAGTGAATTAGCCCGGGAGGGAACTTCCACAGATACGCAGTATTTT. Its translation is CASSELAREGTSTDTQYF.

This clone showed up just once. The chain uses TRBV10-2 and TRBJ2-7; 8 bases align to TRBD2. The trim removed 8 bases at V and 4 bases at J, leaving 7 bases unmatched. This CDR3 region has 13 residues. The germline V gene encodes CDR1 WSHSY and CDR2 SAAADI. Written as DNA, the CDR3 is TGCGCCAGCGGAACTAGCGGAAAATACGAGCAGTACTTC. Translation gives CASGTSGKYEQYF.

The chain has TRBV6-5 and TRBJ2-5, with 9 nucleotides matching TRBD2. Germline V gene data show CDR1 as MNHEY and CDR2 as SVGAGI. J was trimmed by 7 bases and V by 8 bases; bases with no gene match: 8. The CDR3 length is 13 residues. The CDR3 DNA is TGTGCCAGCTTTGCGGGGGGGGCCGGGACCCAGTACTTC. It translates to CASFAGGAGTQYF.

CDR3 sequence: CSVEGWGGQETQYF. CDR3 sequence (DNA): TGCAGCGTTGAAGGGTGGGGGGGACAAGAGACCCAGTACTTC. The chain couples TRBV29-1 to TRBJ2-5; 7 nucleotides align to TRBD2. CDR1 is SQVTM, CDR2 ANQGSEA, per germline. The CDR3 loop spans 14 amino acids. V shed 1 base and J 2 bases; nucleotides not matched to a gene: 4.

This CDR3 is CASLAGRGTDTQYF. The CDR3 DNA is TGTGCCAGCTTAGCGGGACGAGGGACAGATACGCAGTATTTT. The chain joins TRBV6-1 to TRBJ2-3; 8 nucleotides agree with TRBD2. This CDR3 comprises 14 residues. The germline CDR1 and CDR2 sequences are MNHNS and SASEGT. V lost 8 bases, J lost 3 bases, and 7 bases stayed unmatched.

The rearrangement joins TRBV19 to TRBJ2-3; 9 bases agree with TRBD2. V shed 0 bases, J shed 1 base, and the junction held 11 bases outside the gene matches. This CDR3 is 19 amino acids long. Germline values: CDR1 LNHDA, CDR2 SQIVND (reference sequence). CDR3 in amino acids: CASSIEASGILLGTDTQYF. CDR3 bases: TGTGCCAGTAGTATAGAAGCTAGCGGGATTCTTTTAGGCACAGATACGCAGTATTTT. Drawing the rest from reference TRBV19 and TRBJ2-3, the complete variable domain is DGGITQSPKYLFRKEGQNVTLSCEQNLNHDAMYWYRQDPGQGLRLIYYSQIVNDFQKGDIAEGYSVSREKKESFPLTVTSAQKNPTAFYLCASSIEASGILLGTDTQYFGPGTRLTVL.

The J gene is TRBJ2-7, the V gene TRBV7-8; D gene unclear. Germline lookup yields CDR1 SGHVS and CDR2 FQNEAQ. The ends were cut back, 1 base at V and 1 base at J, with 8 bases in the middle. The CDR3 is made up of 14 amino acids. CDR3 amino acids: CASSLEPGSYEQYF. The DNA of the CDR3 is TGTGCCAGCAGCTTAGAGCCCGGATCCTACGAGCAGTACTTC.

This clone has only one observation. The gene calls are TRBV7-2 and TRBJ2-5; no clear D. The J call could be wrong; TRBJ2-7 is a better fit for the DNA end. The CDR3 consists of 11 residues. The germline CDR1 and CDR2 sequences are SGHTA and FQGNSA. The CDR3 bases are TGTGCCAGCAGCTCGGATTACGAGCAGTACTTC. Protein: CASSSDYEQYF.

The rearrangement joins TRBV28 to TRBJ1-3; perhaps TRBD1 as D (6 bases). Germline-derived CDR1 and CDR2 are MDHEN and SYDVKM. V was pared by 5 bases and J by 4 bases, with 18 bases between. The CDR3 spans 16 residues. This chain's CDR3 is CASSLTWGGVGNTIYF. The DNA of the CDR3 is TGTGCCAGCAGTCTCACCTGGGGGGGCGTCGGAAACACCATATATTTT.

The J gene is TRBJ2-1, the V gene TRBV7-8; a weak D match, TRBD2 (6 bases). V lost 1 base to trimming and J lost 1 base, with 8 bases between them. Germline V gene data show CDR1 as SGHVS and CDR2 as FQNEAQ. The CDR3 length is 15 residues. The CDR3 region is CASSLELASYNEQFF. The CDR3 DNA reads as TGTGCCAGCAGCTTAGAACTAGCATCCTACAATGAGCAGTTCTTC. The entire variable domain, with the rest obtained from reference TRBV7-8 and TRBJ2-1, is as follows: GAGVSQSPRYKVAKRGQDVALRCDPISGHVSLFWYQQALGQGPEFLTYFQNEAQLDKSGLPSDRFFAERPEGSVSTLKIQRTQQEDSAVYLCASSLELASYNEQFFGPGTRLTVL.

This chain links TRBV14 with TRBJ2-2; D remains unclear. The CDR3 contains 14 residues. Trimming cost V 2 bases and J 1 base, with 5 bases left between them. Looked up from germline, CDR1 is SGHDN and CDR2 is FVKESK. CDR3 residues: CASSQFRNTGELFF. Written as DNA, the CDR3 is TGTGCCAGCAGCCAATTCAGGAACACCGGGGAGCTGTTTTTT.

The chain has TRBV28 and TRBJ2-7, with TRBD2 identical over 7 bases. J gave up 3 bases and V 3 bases, and 5 bases lay outside the gene matches. The CDR3 sequence is 14 residues long. Germline values: CDR1 MDHEN, CDR2 SYDVKM. The CDR3 reads CASSLMGGSYEQYF. The CDR3 nucleotides read TGTGCCAGCAGTTTGATGGGCGGGAGCTACGAGCAGTACTTC. The whole variable domain, filled in from reference TRBV28 and TRBJ2-7, reads DVKVTQSSRYLVKRTGEKVFLECVQDMDHENMFWYRQDPGLGLRLIYFSYDVKMKEKGDIPEGYSVSREKKERFSLILESASTNQTSMYLCASSLMGGSYEQYFGPGTRLTVT.

This clone was counted a single time. J is TRBJ2-1 and V is TRBV27; 9 bases align to TRBD2. The junction had 5 bases not matched to a gene; V was cut back by 2 bases and J by 6 bases. Germline V lookup: CDR1 MNHEY, CDR2 SMNVEV (reference sequence). The CDR3 has 15 amino acids. CDR3 in amino acids: CASSLASGTRNEQFF. CDR3 DNA sequence: TGTGCCAGCAGTTTAGCTAGCGGGACTCGCAATGAGCAGTTCTTC.

V usage is TRBV7-9 and J usage is TRBJ2-1, with D maybe TRBD1 (5 bases). V was trimmed by 0 bases and J by 3 bases, leaving 12 bases between them. CDR1 SEHNR and CDR2 FQNEAQ come from the germline V gene (reference sequence). The CDR3 totals 16 residues. The CDR3 region has the DNA TGTGCCAGCAGCTTAGCGACAGCCATAGTCTACAATGAGCAGTTCTTC. Its translation is CASSLATAIVYNEQFF.

V usage is TRBV19 and J usage is TRBJ2-2, with TRBD2 identical over 12 bases. The CDR3 consists of 16 residues. With V trimmed by 5 bases and J by 6 bases, 7 bases remained unmatched. Germline V lookup: CDR1 LNHDA, CDR2 SQIVND (reference sequence). CDR3: CASSASSGRAAGELFF. The CDR3, as DNA: TGTGCCAGTAGTGCGTCTAGCGGGAGGGCAGCCGGGGAGCTGTTTTTT.

The chain combines TRBV28 with TRBJ2-5; 12 positions match TRBD2. Germline CDR1 reads MDHEN; CDR2 reads SYDVKM. Trimming removed 1 base from V and 4 bases from J; junction bases left unmatched: 7. The CDR3 is 17 residues long. This CDR3 reads CASSLSSGRGLGETQYF. The CDR3, as DNA: TGTGCCAGCAGTTTATCTAGCGGGAGGGGCTTGGGAGAGACCCAGTACTTC. Full variable domain (remainder filled in from reference TRBV28 and TRBJ2-5): DVKVTQSSRYLVKRTGEKVFLECVQDMDHENMFWYRQDPGLGLRLIYFSYDVKMKEKGDIPEGYSVSREKKERFSLILESASTNQTSMYLCASSLSSGRGLGETQYFGPGTRLLVL.

This chain joins TRBV10-3 and TRBJ2-3; 7 bases line up with TRBD1. Germline CDR1 ENHRY, CDR2 SYGVKD. The CDR3 is made up of 14 amino acids. V was clipped by 10 bases and J by 2 bases; unmatched bases: 9. The CDR3 DNA is TGTGCCACCCGGGACAGCAAAAACACAGATACGCAGTATTTT. Translated, it gives CATRDSKNTDTQYF.